A selection of T cell receptor beta chains follows, all from one sample in a study of shared clonotypes between healthy human individuals. Clones were sequenced by immunoSEQ multiplex PCR, and TCRdb holds only the in-frame ones, with some missing. This table has roughly 1,800,000 clones, about 95% appearing once. Sample: naive CD8+ T cells sorted from blood. All receptors come from a man younger than 30 in good health. CDR3s include the opening cysteine and the closing phenylalanine or tryptophan. The order of the fields is J gene, V gene, CDR3 protein.

>TRBJ2-4|TRBV7-9
CASSSLTLARDRAIQYF
>TRBJ2-2|TRBV6-5
CASSYSAGGPPGELFF
>TRBJ1-1|TRBV9
CASSVGGATEAFF
>TRBJ2-7|TRBV7-9
CASSLDARGDYEQYF
>TRBJ2-7|TRBV28
CASSLTDSYEQYF
>TRBJ2-1|TRBV7-9
CASSLVLAGNNEQFF
>TRBJ2-1|TRBV6-1
CASSATPGTSGNYNEQFF
>TRBJ1-1|TRBV27
CASSFGGNTEAFF
>TRBJ1-5|TRBV10-3
CAISQGLANQPQHF
>TRBJ2-7|TRBV29-1
CSVATQVEQYF
>TRBJ2-1|TRBV29-1
CSVGLAAYNEQFF
>TRBJ2-7|TRBV6-1
CASSETTSDSYEQYF
>TRBJ2-7|TRBV30
CAWNLGGSGEQYF
>TRBJ1-3|TRBV7-2
CASSLVWAGMVAGNTIYF
>TRBJ2-1|TRBV4-3
CASSQDRVLNPPVEQFF
>TRBJ2-7|TRBV7-9
CASSSQGYEQYF
>TRBJ2-7|TRBV7-9
CASSSGQGPDYEQYF
>TRBJ2-7|TRBV7-9
CASSSPPGSYEQYF
>TRBJ1-2|TRBV5-4
CASSSYGTGPWGTF
>TRBJ2-7|TRBV6-5
CASSYSGTRYEQYF
>TRBJ1-4|TRBV11-2
CASSFSGKLFF
>TRBJ2-7|TRBV11-1
CASSFEPLYEQYF
>TRBJ2-1|TRBV4-3
CASSQGTEGLGNEQFF
>TRBJ2-7|TRBV2
CASSELAGSSYEQYF
>TRBJ1-2|TRBV6-5
CASSYGGKVSISGYTF
>TRBJ2-1|TRBV4-1
CASSPTPGGEQFF
>TRBJ2-5|TRBV29-1
CSVVLAGEQETQYF
>TRBJ1-5|TRBV5-6
CASSQGAEQPQHF
>TRBJ2-5|TRBV7-9
CASSLPHVRMETQYF
>TRBJ2-7|TRBV10-3
CAIREGYEQYF
>TRBJ2-1|TRBV13
CASSLIGGANEQFF
>TRBJ2-7|TRBV5-4
CASRTGTGTYEQYF
>TRBJ2-7|TRBV11-2
CASSPPNPYEQYF
>TRBJ1-5|TRBV7-6
CASSGEGLNNIDSNQPQHF
>TRBJ2-4|TRBV4-1
CASSQSTGGKNIQYF
>TRBJ1-5|TRBV19
CASSIDRSEGSNQPQHF
>TRBJ2-1|TRBV6-6
CASSYSQREAYNEQFF
>TRBJ1-1|TRBV29-1
CSVEGGPVRQGRGNTEAFF
>TRBJ1-4|TRBV25-1
CASSELANEKLFF